A single sample is the source of the 4 T cell receptor beta chains below, sequenced in a study of CD4 T cells in relation to SARS-CoV-2 and coronaviruses. No cognate antigen is known for these TCRs. The unexposed donors gave CD4+ T cells in 2011-2018, prior to COVID-19. After about ten days of culture, CD4+ T cells were isolated. Generated by immunoSEQ multiplex PCR, the TCRdb table keeps only in-frame clones and is missing some. This sample has about 24,000 clones, with roughly 80% found just once. The material sequenced was CD4+ T cells from PBMCs, cultured in vitro. These receptors originate from a human donor in good health.

This clone was seen once. V usage is TRBV5-1 and J usage is TRBJ2-1, with D maybe TRBD1 (6 bases). The CDR3 spans 16 residues. Germline assignment: CDR1 SGHRS and CDR2 YFSETQ. V was trimmed by 0 bases and J by 8 bases, leaving 18 bases between them. The CDR3 DNA reads as TGCGCCAGCAGCTTGGCACAGGGTAGAGAAGTCTATGAGCAGTTCTTC. Its protein is CASSLAQGREVYEQFF.

The chain joins TRBV6-6 to TRBJ2-7; 8 positions match TRBD2. The trim removed 5 bases at V and 9 bases at J, leaving 12 bases unmatched. This CDR3 is 14 amino acids long. Germline assignment: CDR1 MNHNY and CDR2 SVGAGI (reference sequence). The CDR3 nucleotides are TGTGCCAGCAGTCGTACCGGGCTCCGGGAGGGGCAGTACTTC. Protein sequence: CASSRTGLREGQYF.

Here the CDR3 DNA reads TGCGCCAGCAGCTTGGCCACGAATGGGGCCTACGAGCAGTACTTC. Amino acids: CASSLATNGAYEQYF. The chain combines TRBV5-1 with TRBJ2-7; D unclear. This CDR3 is built from 15 residues. Trimming cost V 0 bases and J 2 bases, with 12 bases left between them. Germline CDR1 SGHRS, CDR2 YFSETQ.

The chain is built from TRBV28 and TRBJ2-7; no definite D call. Germline values: CDR1 MDHEN, CDR2 SYDVKM. The ends were cut back, 3 bases at V and 5 bases at J, with 2 bases in the middle. The CDR3 runs to 10 residues. The CDR3 loop reads CASSFDEQYF. The CDR3 DNA sequence: TGTGCCAGCAGTTTTGACGAGCAGTACTTC.